The 28 T cell receptor beta chains below come from one sample, sequenced in a study of blood T cell repertoires in COVID-19. Clones were sequenced by immunoSEQ multiplex PCR, and TCRdb holds only the in-frame ones, with some missing. In the table there are fewer than 250,000 clones, roughly 85% of which are singletons. The sample taken for sequencing was PBMCs or T cells enriched from blood (not recorded which). The origin of the receptors is a woman aged 40 to 49 who had been exposed to COVID-19.

The chain carries TRBV19 and TRBJ1-1; a weak D match, TRBD1 (6 bases). The length of the CDR3 is 13 residues. Germline V CDR1 and CDR2: LNHDA, SQIVND (reference sequence). Trimming took off 6 bases at V and 1 base at J, with 9 bases between the two ends. The CDR3 loop reads CASRYRENTEAFF. Here the CDR3 DNA reads TGTGCCAGTAGGTACAGGGAGAACACTGAAGCTTTCTTT. Using reference TRBV19 and TRBJ1-1 for the parts outside the CDR3, the full variable domain is DGGITQSPKYLFRKEGQNVTLSCEQNLNHDAMYWYRQDPGQGLRLIYYSQIVNDFQKGDIAEGYSVSREKKESFPLTVTSAQKNPTAFYLCASRYRENTEAFFGQGTRLTVV.

This rearrangement joins TRBV11-2 to TRBJ1-2, with TRBD1 as a possible D gene (5 bases). The length of the CDR3 is 14 residues. Per the germline V gene, CDR1 is SGHAT and CDR2 is FQNNGV. V gave up 1 base and J gave up 8 bases, with 14 bases separating them. In DNA form, the CDR3 reads TGTGCCAGCAGCTTAGGTGACGGACCAGGGGGCTACACCTTC. Translation gives CASSLGDGPGGYTF.

This chain links TRBV6-1 with TRBJ2-2; D uncertain. The germline V gene encodes CDR1 MNHNS and CDR2 SASEGT. Trimming stripped 0 bases from V and 3 bases from J, with 14 bases between. CDR3 length: 17 amino acids. The CDR3 reads CASSEAYWAGDTGELFF. CDR3 bases: TGTGCCAGCAGTGAAGCGTATTGGGCAGGTGACACCGGGGAGCTGTTTTTT.

The chain recombines TRBV28 with TRBJ2-2; the match to TRBD2 covers 9 bases. After removal of 6 bases from V and 7 bases from J, the junction contained 9 bases not matched to a gene. Per germline, CDR1 MDHEN and CDR2 SYDVKM. The CDR3 spans 15 residues. DNA of the CDR3: TGTGCCAGCAGGCGGGGGGGACGAACGGTCGGGGAGCTGTTTTTT. Translation: CASRRGGRTVGELFF. The full variable domain, its missing parts supplied by reference TRBV28 and TRBJ2-2, is DVKVTQSSRYLVKRTGEKVFLECVQDMDHENMFWYRQDPGLGLRLIYFSYDVKMKEKGDIPEGYSVSREKKERFSLILESASTNQTSMYLCASRRGGRTVGELFFGEGSRLTVL.

V gene TRBV7-2 combines with J gene TRBJ1-3; D gene unclear. The CDR3 contains 14 residues. Per germline, CDR1 SGHTA and CDR2 FQGNSA. The V and J ends lost 5 bases and 2 bases respectively, with 10 bases between them. CDR3 bases: TGTGCCAGCAGCACGAGCCTCCCTGGAAACACCATATATTTT. Translation: CASSTSLPGNTIYF.

DNA for the CDR3: TGTGCCACCAGCCGAGCCCGGGGGGGCCCCGAGACCCAGTACTTC. Amino acid sequence: CATSRARGGPETQYF. This chain joins TRBV15 and TRBJ2-5; TRBD2 agrees at 8 bases. Germline V gene lookup returns CDR1 LNHNV and CDR2 YYDKDF (reference sequence). Unmatched junction bases numbered 10, after V lost 5 bases and J lost 5 bases. The CDR3 covers 15 residues.

The CDR3 region has the DNA TGTGCCAGCAGCCCCCTGGGGGGGGTTACTGGCTACACCTTC. Translated, it gives CASSPLGGVTGYTF. The V and J genes are TRBV6-2 or TRBV6-3 and TRBJ1-2; weak D call: TRBD1 (5 bases). The V end lost 6 bases, the J end lost 7 bases, and 18 bases lay between the germline ends. Germline V gene sequence: CDR1 MNHEY, CDR2 SVGEGT. This CDR3 contains 14 residues.

The genes are TRBV3-1 (or the pseudogene TRBV3-2) and TRBJ2-5; D unclear. Trimming took off 0 bases at V and 5 bases at J, with 7 bases between the two ends. CDR1 LGHDT and CDR2 YNNKEL come from the germline V gene (reference sequence). There are 13 residues in the CDR3. The CDR3 DNA reads as TGTGCCAGCAGCCAAGAGGGCGTTGAGACCCAGTACTTC. Its translation is CASSQEGVETQYF.

The chain has TRBV30 and TRBJ2-7; D gene unclear. Trimming stripped 6 bases from V and 6 bases from J, with 15 bases between. The CDR3 has 12 residues. The germline gives CDR1 GTSNPN, CDR2 SVGIG (reference sequence). The chain's CDR3 is CACAASGSEQYF. CDR3 nucleotide sequence: TGTGCCTGCGCTGCTTCGGGTTCCGAGCAGTACTTC.

This rearrangement joins TRBV9 to TRBJ1-1; D is ambiguous. The V gene lost 0 bases and the J gene lost 4 bases, with 22 bases spanning the gap. This CDR3 region has 18 residues. Germline V CDR1 and CDR2: SGDLS, YYNGEE. CDR3 sequence (DNA): TGTGCCAGCAGCGTAGATACCGCGGGAGCGGGGTTTGGCACTGAAGCTTTCTTT. Protein product: CASSVDTAGAGFGTEAFF.

V usage is TRBV11-2 and J usage is TRBJ1-6; D gene uncertain. Germline-derived CDR1 and CDR2 are SGHAT and FQNNGV. Trimming removed 1 base at V and 8 bases at J, with 15 bases between. This CDR3 comprises 16 residues. CDR3 nucleotide sequence: TGTGCCAGCAGCTTAGGAGGCGCCGGGAGCGATTCACCCCTCCACTTT. It yields the protein CASSLGGAGSDSPLHF.

The table lists this clone with a count of one. The chain recombines TRBV4-2 with TRBJ2-3; 7 positions match TRBD2. Germline assignment: CDR1 LGHNA and CDR2 YNFKEQ. The junction had 9 bases not matched to a gene; V was cut back by 0 bases and J by 3 bases. This CDR3 is 17 amino acids long. CDR3 nucleotide sequence: TGTGCCAGCAGCCAAGATAGCGCGGGGGTTGGGACAGATACGCAGTATTTT. It translates to CASSQDSAGVGTDTQYF.

V gene TRBV12-3 or TRBV12-4 combines with J gene TRBJ2-3; TRBD2 might be the D (6 bases). The CDR3 is 12 amino acids. V dropped 6 bases and J dropped 8 bases, with 12 bases sitting between them. CDR3 DNA: TGTGCCAGCAGGCTGGGGGGTGGTACGCAGTATTTT. This codes for CASRLGGGTQYF.

The CDR3: CASRTLAGGTEAFF. In nucleotides, the CDR3 is TGTGCCAGCAGAACGTTAGCCGGGGGCACTGAAGCTTTCTTT. The J gene is TRBJ1-1, the V gene TRBV13; maybe TRBD1 (5 bases). V was cut by 6 bases and J by 4 bases, with 15 bases left in between. The CDR3 totals 14 residues. Germline CDR1 reads PRHDT; CDR2 reads FYEKMQ (reference sequence).

CDR3 nucleotide sequence: TGTGCCAGCTCACTGGATAGCGGACGGAACAATCAGCCCCAGCATTTT. It translates to CASSLDSGRNNQPQHF. This rearrangement joins TRBV18 to TRBJ1-5; D gene ambiguous. The CDR3 is 16 residues long. V was clipped by 4 bases and J by 3 bases, with 16 bases between them. The germline gives CDR1 KGHSH, CDR2 LQKENI.

This clone has only one observation. The chain uses TRBV27 and TRBJ1-6; possible D gene TRBD1, 6 bases. The V gene lost 10 bases and the J gene lost 9 bases, with 19 bases spanning the gap. CDR3 length: 14 amino acids. The germline V gene has CDR1 MNHEY and CDR2 SMNVEV (reference sequence). DNA of the CDR3: TGTGCCACCTCACAGGGTTTTGGTTCTTCACCCCTCCACTTT. Translated, it gives CATSQGFGSSPLHF.

The chain joins TRBV30 to TRBJ1-1; a possible D gene is TRBD1 (6 bases). Trimming took 7 bases from V and 0 from J, leaving 15 bases between them. In germline, CDR1 is GTSNPN, CDR2 SVGIG (reference sequence). The CDR3 contains 14 residues. The CDR3 nucleotides are TGTGCCTCCCAGGTGACAGGATTGAACACTGAAGCTTTCTTT. It translates to CASQVTGLNTEAFF.

V and J are TRBV19 and TRBJ1-6; the D gene is possibly TRBD1 (6 bases). Germline V CDR1 and CDR2: LNHDA, SQIVND (reference sequence). The V end was cut by 5 bases, the J end by 5 bases, with 19 bases between. CDR3 length: 17 amino acids. The DNA for the CDR3 is TGTGCCAGTAGTGGGTGGACAGCGGACCCCAATAATTCACCCCTCCACTTT. Residues: CASSGWTADPNNSPLHF. The entire variable domain, with the rest obtained from reference TRBV19 and TRBJ1-6, is as follows: DGGITQSPKYLFRKEGQNVTLSCEQNLNHDAMYWYRQDPGQGLRLIYYSQIVNDFQKGDIAEGYSVSREKKESFPLTVTSAQKNPTAFYLCASSGWTADPNNSPLHFGNGTRLTVT.

The chain recombines TRBV29-1 with TRBJ1-1; D is perhaps TRBD1 (5 bases). Germline CDR1 and CDR2: SQVTM and ANQGSEA. Deletions cut 1 base from V and 4 bases from J, with 10 bases between. This CDR3 contains 13 residues. The DNA for the CDR3 is TGCAGCGTTGAAGTTACGGGGGTCACTGAAGCTTTCTTT. This encodes CSVEVTGVTEAFF.

This chain links TRBV10-3 with TRBJ1-5, with no clear D. Germline V gene sequence: CDR1 ENHRY, CDR2 SYGVKD. This CDR3 has 14 amino acids. Trimming left V 2 bases short and J 0 bases short, with 5 bases between. CDR3 in DNA: TGTGCCATCAGTGAGGGAGTTAGCAATCAGCCCCAGCATTTT. Translated: CAISEGVSNQPQHF.

The chain combines TRBV28 with TRBJ1-2; 8 nucleotides match TRBD1. Germline assignment: CDR1 MDHEN and CDR2 SYDVKM. J was trimmed by 8 bases and V by 2 bases; bases with no gene match: 7. This CDR3 contains 14 residues. The CDR3: CASSLETGGSGYTF. CDR3 sequence (DNA): TGTGCCAGCAGTTTAGAAACAGGGGGTAGCGGCTACACCTTC.

The chain employs TRBV19 and TRBJ1-1; D is unresolved. From germline, CDR1 is LNHDA and CDR2 SQIVND (reference sequence). The CDR3 has 13 amino acids. The V end was cut by 4 bases, the J end by 2 bases, with 8 bases between. CDR3 nucleotide sequence: TGTGCCAGTAGTAGGGCAGCCAACACTGAAGCTTTCTTT. Its protein is CASSRAANTEAFF.

J is TRBJ1-2 and V is TRBV19; weak D call: TRBD1 (6 bases). V shed 2 bases and J shed 4 bases, with 14 bases lying between them. This CDR3 has 15 residues. CDR1 is LNHDA and CDR2 is SQIVND in the germline V gene (reference sequence). The CDR3 coding sequence is TGTGCCAGTAGTATACATACAGGGTCTAGCTATGGCTACACCTTC. The encoded protein is CASSIHTGSSYGYTF.

The rearrangement uses TRBV6-2 or TRBV6-3 and TRBJ1-5; D is unresolved. Germline CDR1 and CDR2: MNHEY and SVGEGT. CDR3 length: 14 amino acids. V gave up 1 base and J gave up 5 bases, with 9 bases separating them. In DNA form, the CDR3 reads TGTGCCAGCAGTTACTTCGGGTCCGATCAGCCCCAGCATTTT. Its translation is CASSYFGSDQPQHF.

J is TRBJ1-5 and V is TRBV27, with 10 bases fitting TRBD1. V shed 6 bases and J 6 bases; nucleotides not matched to a gene: 8. There are 15 residues in the CDR3. Germline-derived CDR1 and CDR2 are MNHEY and SMNVEV (reference sequence). The CDR3: CASRGLGTGVQPQHF. The CDR3 nucleotides read TGTGCCAGCAGGGGGCTCGGGACAGGGGTTCAGCCCCAGCATTTT.

V usage is TRBV4-3 and J usage is TRBJ1-6, with D hard to call. The CDR3 covers 14 residues. Germline CDR1 and CDR2: LGHNA and YSLEER. The V end lost 1 base, the J end lost 8 bases, and 9 bases lay between the germline ends. Written as DNA, the CDR3 is TGCGCCAGCAGCCAAGTGCGGATTGATTCACCCCTCCACTTT. This sequence encodes CASSQVRIDSPLHF.

J is TRBJ1-3 and V is TRBV6-1; D possibly corresponds to TRBD1 (5 bases). Germline V gene lookup returns CDR1 MNHNS and CDR2 SASEGT. V was pared by 4 bases and J by 5 bases, with 12 bases between. The CDR3 runs 14 residues. CDR3 in amino acids: CASSGGDSRNTIYF. CDR3 coding DNA: TGTGCCAGCAGTGGTGGCGACAGCAGAAACACCATATATTTT.

This clone was detected only a few times. The gene calls are TRBV7-9 and TRBJ1-1, with 10 bases fitting TRBD1. Germline V CDR1 and CDR2: SEHNR, FQNEAQ (reference sequence). The CDR3 totals 16 residues. The trim removed 5 bases at V and 5 bases at J, leaving 11 bases unmatched. The CDR3 region is CASSRLRPGQGTEAFF. Here the CDR3 DNA reads TGTGCCAGCAGCCGCCTGAGACCGGGACAGGGGACTGAAGCTTTCTTT.